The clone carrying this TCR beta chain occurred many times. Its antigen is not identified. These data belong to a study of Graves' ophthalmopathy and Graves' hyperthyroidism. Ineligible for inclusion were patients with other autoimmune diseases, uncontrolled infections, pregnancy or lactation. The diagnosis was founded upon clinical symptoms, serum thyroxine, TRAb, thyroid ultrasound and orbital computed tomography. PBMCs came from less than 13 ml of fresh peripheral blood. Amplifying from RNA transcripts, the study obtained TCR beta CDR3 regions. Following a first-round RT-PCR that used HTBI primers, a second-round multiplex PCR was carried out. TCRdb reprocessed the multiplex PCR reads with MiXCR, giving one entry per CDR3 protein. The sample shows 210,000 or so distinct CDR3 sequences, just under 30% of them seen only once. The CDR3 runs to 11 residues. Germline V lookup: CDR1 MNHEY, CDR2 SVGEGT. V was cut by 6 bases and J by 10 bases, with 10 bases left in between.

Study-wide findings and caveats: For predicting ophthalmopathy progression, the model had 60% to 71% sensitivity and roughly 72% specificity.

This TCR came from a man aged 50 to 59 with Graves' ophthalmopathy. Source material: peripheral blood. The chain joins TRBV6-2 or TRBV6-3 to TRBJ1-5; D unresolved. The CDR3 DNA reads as TGTGCCAGCAGAAAGACGGGCCCCCAGCATTTT. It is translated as CASRKTGPQHF.